The 29 T cell receptor beta chains presented below share a single source sample, sequenced in a study of blood T cell repertoires in COVID-19. Sequenced by immunoSEQ multiplex PCR; TCRdb stores in-frame clones only, minus some. This sample has 150,000 to 200,000 clones, with approximately 86% found just once. Sample: PBMCs or T cells enriched from blood (not recorded which). The receptors were gathered from a woman aged 55-69 years with acute COVID-19.

This clone was detected only once. V is TRBV7-2 and J is TRBJ1-3, with 8 bases matching TRBD1. CDR3 length: 13 residues. V trimming: 6 bases; J trimming: 2 bases; junction bases outside the gene matches: 0. CDR1 and CDR2 (germline): SGHTA, FQGNSA. In DNA form, the CDR3 reads TGTGCCAGCAGGACAGGGGCTGGAAACACCATATATTTT. Its protein product is CASRTGAGNTIYF.

The V and J genes are TRBV27 and TRBJ2-7, with TRBD1 matching over 8 bases. This CDR3 is built from 13 residues. V lost 8 bases, J lost 0 bases, and 3 bases stayed unmatched. The germline CDR1 and CDR2 sequences are MNHEY and SMNVEV (reference sequence). CDR3 loop: CASRDRSSYEQYV. The CDR3 region has the DNA TGTGCCAGCCGGGACAGGAGCTCCTACGAGCAGTACGTC.

This clone was recorded a few times. The rearrangement joins TRBV29-1 to TRBJ2-1; tentative D call: TRBD2 (7 bases). V shed 4 bases and J shed 9 bases, with 16 bases lying between them. The CDR3 has 13 residues. CDR1 SQVTM and CDR2 ANQGSEA come from the germline V gene. CDR3 amino acids: CSVVGPGGREQFF. CDR3 DNA: TGCAGCGTTGTGGGACCGGGGGGCCGTGAGCAGTTCTTC.

J is TRBJ1-4 and V is TRBV6-2 or TRBV6-3; D is unclear. This CDR3 contains 19 residues. Germline V gene sequence: CDR1 MNHEY, CDR2 SVGEGT. The V end lost 3 bases, the J end lost 0 bases, and 20 bases lay between the germline ends. Here the CDR3 DNA reads TGTGCCAGCAGTTATTCGCTAGGATTCAACGGTGCAACTAATGAAAAACTGTTTTTT. Its protein is CASSYSLGFNGATNEKLFF.

This chain connects TRBV4-2 to TRBJ2-5; TRBD2 agrees at 8 bases. Unmatched junction bases numbered 19, after V lost 0 bases and J lost 7 bases. This CDR3 has 19 amino acids. Germline CDR1 and CDR2: LGHNA and YNFKEQ. The CDR3, as DNA: TGTGCCAGCAGCCAAGATTGGACGGTAGCGGGTGCCGGGGGGGGGACCCAGTACTTC. Protein sequence: CASSQDWTVAGAGGGTQYF.

CDR3 in DNA: TGTGCCACCAGTGATGGACAGGGTATATTTGTTGGCTACACCTTC. Its protein product is CATSDGQGIFVGYTF. The V and J genes are TRBV24-1 and TRBJ1-2; TRBD1 agrees at 8 bases. The CDR3 runs to 15 residues. The germline V gene encodes CDR1 KGHDR and CDR2 SFDVKD. The junction had 9 bases not matched to a gene; V was cut back by 3 bases and J by 7 bases.

This chain connects TRBV27 to TRBJ1-3; D is perhaps TRBD1 (5 bases). This CDR3 spans 14 amino acids. Germline-derived CDR1 and CDR2 are MNHEY and SMNVEV (reference sequence). V was shortened by 3 bases and J by 4 bases, with 10 bases between the two germline ends. The CDR3 sequence: CASSFGGIGNTIYF. Written as DNA, the CDR3 is TGTGCCAGCAGTTTTGGGGGGATCGGAAACACCATATATTTT.

This chain links TRBV7-9 with TRBJ2-3, with a weak D call TRBD1 (6 bases). The CDR3 covers 16 residues. Germline loops: CDR1 SEHNR, CDR2 FQNEAQ (reference sequence). The germline V and J ends were trimmed by 5 bases and 4 bases, with 19 bases remaining between them. CDR3 sequence: CASSLRGTAGADTQYF. CDR3 nucleotide sequence: TGTGCCAGCAGCCTGAGGGGGACGGCGGGTGCAGATACGCAGTATTTT.

This clone was seen a single time. This chain joins TRBV11-3 and TRBJ2-1; 8 bases are shared with TRBD2. Germline V gene data show CDR1 as SGHNT and CDR2 as YENEEA. This CDR3 region has 16 residues. V shed 3 bases and J 1 base; nucleotides not matched to a gene: 5. The CDR3 sequence: CASSFSTSGSYNEQFF. CDR3 DNA: TGTGCCAGCAGCTTTTCAACTAGCGGATCCTACAATGAGCAGTTCTTC.

Written as DNA, the CDR3 is TGTGCCAGCAGCGGGACAGGGACTAATGAAAAACTGTTTTTT. Its protein product is CASSGTGTNEKLFF. V gene TRBV7-9 combines with J gene TRBJ1-4; TRBD1 matches 9 bases. J gave up 2 bases and V 5 bases, and 0 bases lay outside the gene matches. Germline CDR1 SEHNR, CDR2 FQNEAQ (reference sequence). There are 14 residues in the CDR3.

This chain links TRBV1 with TRBJ2-7; the table's TRBD2 call for D was not verified on the DNA. TRBV1 represents a pseudogene. The CDR3 contains 12 residues. The CDR3 is CTSSQLPDEQYF. CDR3 sequence (DNA): TGCACCAGCAGCCAACTCCCGGACGAGCAGTACTTC.

The chain recombines TRBV27 with TRBJ1-5; 7 nucleotides agree with TRBD1. In germline, CDR1 is MNHEY, CDR2 SMNVEV (reference sequence). J gave up 7 bases and V 5 bases, and 8 bases lay outside the gene matches. This CDR3 is 14 amino acids long. This CDR3 is CASSLQGRWQPQHF. CDR3 nucleotide sequence: TGTGCCAGCAGTCTACAGGGGAGGTGGCAGCCCCAGCATTTT.

This chain uses TRBV19 with TRBJ1-1; perhaps TRBD1 as D (6 bases). V was trimmed by 6 bases and J by 0 bases, leaving 17 bases between them. The germline CDR1 and CDR2 sequences are LNHDA and SQIVND (reference sequence). The CDR3 is made up of 16 amino acids. CDR3 loop: CASSSPPGQVNTEAFF. The DNA of the CDR3 is TGTGCCAGTAGCTCGCCTCCGGGACAAGTGAACACTGAAGCTTTCTTT.

The chain links TRBV15 to TRBJ1-6; D is perhaps TRBD1 (5 bases). CDR3 size: 16 residues. Trimming pared 0 bases from V and 10 bases from J, leaving 16 bases between. CDR1 LNHNV and CDR2 YYDKDF come from the germline V gene (reference sequence). The CDR3 DNA sequence: TGTGCCACCAGCAGAGAACGGGACTCTCATGCGTCACCCCTCCACTTT. Protein: CATSRERDSHASPLHF.

The V gene is TRBV5-8, the J gene TRBJ1-3; unclear D gene. CDR1 and CDR2 from the germline V gene are SGHTS and YDEGEE. Trimming took 0 bases from V and 0 from J, leaving 7 bases between them. This CDR3 is 15 amino acids long. CDR3 in DNA: TGTGCCAGCAGCTTGGTTGGCTTCTCTGGAAACACCATATATTTT. Amino acids: CASSLVGFSGNTIYF.

V and J are TRBV19 and TRBJ1-3, with a tentative D call TRBD1 (6 bases). Germline lookup yields CDR1 LNHDA and CDR2 SQIVND (reference sequence). CDR3 length equals 19 residues. The V gene lost 6 bases and the J gene lost 0 bases, with 24 bases spanning the gap. The CDR3 region has the DNA TGTGCCAGTAGCCCGGGACAAAGGTTACTTTTCAACTCTGGAAACACCATATATTTT. Translation gives CASSPGQRLLFNSGNTIYF. Drawing the rest from reference TRBV19 and TRBJ1-3, the complete variable domain is DGGITQSPKYLFRKEGQNVTLSCEQNLNHDAMYWYRQDPGQGLRLIYYSQIVNDFQKGDIAEGYSVSREKKESFPLTVTSAQKNPTAFYLCASSPGQRLLFNSGNTIYFGEGSWLTVV.

V usage is TRBV5-1 and J usage is TRBJ2-5; 13 bases match TRBD2. Per the germline V gene, CDR1 is SGHRS and CDR2 is YFSETQ. The CDR3 runs to 17 residues. The J segment lost 3 bases and the V segment lost 4 bases, leaving 9 bases of the junction unmatched. CDR3 nucleotide sequence: TGCGCCAGCAGCCGGACTAGCGGGAGCCCGCGTAAAGAGACCCAGTACTTC. Its translation: CASSRTSGSPRKETQYF.

A note on this clone: A much larger clone differs by one base, so this may be a read error. The gene calls are TRBV4-2 and TRBJ2-3; D possibly corresponds to TRBD2 (5 bases). Trimming pared 4 bases from V and 4 bases from J, leaving 6 bases between. This CDR3 comprises 12 residues. In germline, CDR1 is LGHNA, CDR2 YNFKEQ. The CDR3 bases are TGTGCCAGCAGCCTTAGCGCAGATACGCAGTATTTT. It codes for CASSLSADTQYF.

The chain is built from TRBV6-1 and TRBJ2-1; 7 nucleotides match TRBD2. CDR1 and CDR2 from the germline V gene are MNHNS and SASEGT. Unmatched junction bases numbered 14, after V lost 2 bases and J lost 4 bases. The CDR3 is 18 amino acids. CDR3 amino acids: CASSESGRPGLRYNEQFF. CDR3 DNA sequence: TGTGCCAGCAGTGAATCCGGTCGACCGGGACTAAGATACAATGAGCAGTTCTTC.

The rearrangement uses TRBV4-3 and TRBJ2-5, with 7 bases aligning to TRBD2. Germline assignment: CDR1 LGHNA and CDR2 YSLEER. Unmatched junction bases numbered 12, after V lost 4 bases and J lost 7 bases. The CDR3 consists of 15 residues. The CDR3 nucleotides read TGCGCCAGCAGCCCCGAACGGACTAGATCAGCGACCCAGTACTTC. Amino acids: CASSPERTRSATQYF.

V gene TRBV6-2 or TRBV6-3 combines with J gene TRBJ1-4; 9 nucleotides agree with TRBD1. With V trimmed by 6 bases and J by 2 bases, 13 bases remained unmatched. Germline V CDR1 and CDR2: MNHEY, SVGEGT. This CDR3 is built from 18 residues. In DNA, the CDR3 is TGTGCCAGCAGCTCCTGGGGACAGGGATCTACGACTAATGAAAAACTGTTTTTT. This gives the protein CASSSWGQGSTTNEKLFF.

The chain is built from TRBV5-8 and TRBJ2-6, with a weak D call TRBD2 (5 bases). V was cut by 1 base and J by 0 bases, with 11 bases left in between. The germline V gene has CDR1 SGHTS and CDR2 YDEGEE. The CDR3 length is 17 residues. CDR3 in DNA: TGTGCCAGCAGCTTGTGGGGTGGGAGCTCTGGGGCCAACGTCCTGACTTTC. Translating it yields CASSLWGGSSGANVLTF.

V is TRBV15 and J is TRBJ1-3, with 9 bases aligning to TRBD1. The germline CDR1 and CDR2 sequences are LNHNV and YYDKDF (reference sequence). V dropped 5 bases and J dropped 8; count of bases not matched to a gene: 10. This CDR3 is built from 15 residues. The CDR3 loop is CATSWRQGGEHTIYF. The CDR3 coding sequence is TGTGCCACCAGCTGGCGACAGGGGGGCGAACACACCATATATTTT.

This rearrangement joins TRBV21-1 to TRBJ2-5; the D segment call TRBD1 is taken from the table without a DNA check. TRBV21-1 is a pseudogene locus. The CDR3 consists of 17 residues. CDR3: CASRDRGSLPIQETQYF. CDR3 in DNA: TGTGCCAGCAGAGATAGGGGGAGCCTCCCTATCCAAGAGACCCAGTACTTC.

This clone was seen just once. The gene calls are TRBV7-9 and TRBJ2-7, with D perhaps TRBD1 (6 bases). Trimming stripped 3 bases from V and 0 bases from J, with 9 bases between. Germline assignment: CDR1 SEHNR and CDR2 FQNEAQ (reference sequence). The CDR3 totals 14 residues. CDR3 residues: CASSFGQSSYEQYV. The DNA of the CDR3 is TGTGCCAGCAGCTTTGGACAGAGCTCCTACGAGCAGTACGTC.

V and J are TRBV5-4 and TRBJ1-3; 10 positions match TRBD1. From germline, CDR1 is SGHNT and CDR2 YYREEE (reference sequence). The CDR3 extends over 15 amino acids. V lost 2 bases and J lost 3; bases outside the gene matches: 2. This CDR3 reads CASSLDRGHGNTIYF. CDR3 DNA sequence: TGTGCCAGCAGCTTAGACAGGGGGCATGGAAACACCATATATTTT.

The chain employs TRBV5-4 and TRBJ2-1, with 7 bases identical to TRBD2. With V trimmed by 0 bases and J by 10 bases, 13 bases remained unmatched. The CDR3 is 16 amino acids. Germline values: CDR1 SGHNT, CDR2 YYREEE (reference sequence). As DNA, the CDR3 is TGTGCCAGCAGCTTGGGTCGGACTAGGGGTTCGGGGGAGCAGTTCTTC. Protein product: CASSLGRTRGSGEQFF.

V and J are TRBV4-1 and TRBJ2-2; D perhaps matches TRBD1 (6 bases). The germline CDR1 and CDR2 sequences are MGHRA and YSYEKL. With 3 bases removed from V and 5 bases from J, the gap between germline ends came to 7 bases. This CDR3 has 13 amino acids. CDR3 nucleotides: TGCGCCAGCAGCCACCAGGGGACCGGGGAGCTGTTTTTT. This encodes CASSHQGTGELFF.

This CDR3 reads CASSKGRGRTEAFF. CDR3 DNA: TGTGCCAGCAGCAAAGGTCGGGGGAGGACTGAAGCTTTCTTT. This chain connects TRBV21-1 to TRBJ1-1. TRBV21-1 is termed a pseudogene. CDR3 length: 14 amino acids.